The T cell receptor beta chain described here comes from a study of blood T cell repertoires in COVID-19. Study in general: The study drew acute and convalescent COVID-19 samples from the United States, Italy and Spain. Sample material is recorded as cDNA or gDNA derived from T cells, B-cell-depleted T cells, or PBMCs.

CDR1 is MNHEY, CDR2 SVGEGT, per germline. Trimming cost V 6 bases and J 5 bases; bases outside gene matches: 7. This CDR3 region has 14 residues. Residents of under 25 US areas, aged roughly 18 to 90 years, made up the participants. Original methodology: Counts of nucleated cells, estimated from reference gene primer amplification, were obtained. Clones were read by immunoSEQ multiplex PCR, and TCRdb kept only the in-frame ones, dropping some. V and J calls and clone size are those listed in that table; D and trimming were worked out from the DNA. The repertoire holds over 350,000 clones, with roughly 90% as singletons.

This sequence joins TRBV6-2 or TRBV6-3 and TRBJ2-5, with 9 bases matching TRBD1. The origin of this receptor is a woman in her twenties or thirties with acute COVID-19. The sample was PBMCs or T cells enriched from blood (not recorded which). As DNA, the CDR3 is TGTGCCAGCAGCCCTGGGACAGGGAAGGAGACCCAGTACTTC. Translating it yields CASSPGTGKETQYF.